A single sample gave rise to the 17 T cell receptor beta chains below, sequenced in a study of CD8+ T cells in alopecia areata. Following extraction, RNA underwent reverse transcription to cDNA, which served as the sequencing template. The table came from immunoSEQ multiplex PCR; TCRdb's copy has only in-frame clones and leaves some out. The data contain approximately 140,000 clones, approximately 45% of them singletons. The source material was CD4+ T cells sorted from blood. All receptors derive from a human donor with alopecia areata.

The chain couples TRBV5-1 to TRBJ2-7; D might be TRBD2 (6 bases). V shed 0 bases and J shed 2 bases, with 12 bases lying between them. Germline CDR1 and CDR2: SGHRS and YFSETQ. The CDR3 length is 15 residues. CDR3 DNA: TGCGCCAGCAGCTTGGTAGGGACTGAGACCTACGAGCAGTACTTC. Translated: CASSLVGTETYEQYF.

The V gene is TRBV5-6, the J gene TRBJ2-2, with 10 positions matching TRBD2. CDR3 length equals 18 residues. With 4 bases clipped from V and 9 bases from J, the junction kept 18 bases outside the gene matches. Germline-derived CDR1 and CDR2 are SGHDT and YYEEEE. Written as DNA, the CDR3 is TGTGCCAGCAGCCCCACCGGCCACAGCGGGAGGGCCTCGAGGGAGCTGTTTTTT. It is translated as CASSPTGHSGRASRELFF.

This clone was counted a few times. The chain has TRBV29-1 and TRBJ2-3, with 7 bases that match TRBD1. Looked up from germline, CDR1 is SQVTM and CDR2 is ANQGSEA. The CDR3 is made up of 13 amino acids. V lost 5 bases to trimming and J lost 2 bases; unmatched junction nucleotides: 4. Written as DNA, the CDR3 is TGCAGCGTTTCGACAGGGACCACAGATACGCAGTATTTT. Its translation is CSVSTGTTDTQYF.

The CDR3 loop reads CASSLSSGTYEQYF. The CDR3 DNA reads as TGTGCCAGCAGCTTATCCAGCGGCACCTACGAGCAGTACTTC. This chain connects TRBV7-9 to TRBJ2-7; possibly TRBD2 for D (5 bases). Trimming took 2 bases from V and 2 from J, leaving 10 bases between them. This CDR3 region has 14 residues. The germline CDR1 and CDR2 sequences are SEHNR and FQNEAQ (reference sequence).

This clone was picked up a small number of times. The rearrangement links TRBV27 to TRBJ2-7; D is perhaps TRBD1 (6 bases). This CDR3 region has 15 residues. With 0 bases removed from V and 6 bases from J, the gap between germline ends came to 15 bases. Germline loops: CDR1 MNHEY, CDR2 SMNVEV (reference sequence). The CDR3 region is CASSLSVTGDVEQYF. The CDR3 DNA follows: TGTGCCAGCAGTTTATCTGTGACAGGAGACGTCGAGCAGTACTTC.

CDR3 DNA sequence: TGTGCCAGCAGAGCCGATTATACTAGCTCGGCCCAGTACTTC. Amino acid sequence: CASRADYTSSAQYF. The chain combines TRBV2 with TRBJ2-5; D possibly corresponds to TRBD2 (6 bases). CDR3 length: 14 residues. Trimming removed 6 bases at V and 9 bases at J, with 20 bases between. CDR1 and CDR2 (germline): SNHLY, FYNNEI.

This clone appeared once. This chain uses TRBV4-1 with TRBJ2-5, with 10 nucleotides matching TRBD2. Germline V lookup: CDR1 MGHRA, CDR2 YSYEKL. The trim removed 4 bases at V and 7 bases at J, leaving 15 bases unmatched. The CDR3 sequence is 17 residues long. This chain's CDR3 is CASSPRSASGSSGTQYF. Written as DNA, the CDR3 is TGCGCCAGCAGCCCAAGATCGGCTAGCGGGAGTTCAGGGACCCAGTACTTC.

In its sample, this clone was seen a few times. CDR3 nucleotide sequence: TGCGCCAGCACCCGGACTAGCGGGAAAGAGACCCAGTACTTC. Amino acids: CASTRTSGKETQYF. The gene calls are TRBV5-1 and TRBJ2-5; TRBD2 matches at 12 bases. Trimming removed 6 bases from V and 3 bases from J; junction bases left unmatched: 3. From germline, CDR1 is SGHRS and CDR2 YFSETQ. The CDR3 is 14 residues long.

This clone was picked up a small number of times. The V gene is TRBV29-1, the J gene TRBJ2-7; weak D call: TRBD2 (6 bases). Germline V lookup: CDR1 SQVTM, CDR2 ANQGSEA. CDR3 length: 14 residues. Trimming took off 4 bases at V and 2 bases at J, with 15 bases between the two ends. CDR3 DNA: TGCAGCGTTGGAGGCCGGGAGTCCCCCTACGAGCAGTACTTC. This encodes CSVGGRESPYEQYF.

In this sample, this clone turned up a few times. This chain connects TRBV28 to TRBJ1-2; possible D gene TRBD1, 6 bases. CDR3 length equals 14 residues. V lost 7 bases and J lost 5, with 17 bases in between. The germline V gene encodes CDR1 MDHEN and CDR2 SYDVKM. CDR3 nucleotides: TGTGCCAGCAACACACAGGGATTTCGGTATGGCTACACCTTC. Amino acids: CASNTQGFRYGYTF.

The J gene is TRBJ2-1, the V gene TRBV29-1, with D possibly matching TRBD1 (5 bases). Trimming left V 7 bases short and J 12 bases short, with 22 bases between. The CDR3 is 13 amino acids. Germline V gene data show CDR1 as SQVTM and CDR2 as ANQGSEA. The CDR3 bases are TGCAGCGCTCAAGAGGCAGGGCAAAATCGGCAGTTCTTC. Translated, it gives CSAQEAGQNRQFF.

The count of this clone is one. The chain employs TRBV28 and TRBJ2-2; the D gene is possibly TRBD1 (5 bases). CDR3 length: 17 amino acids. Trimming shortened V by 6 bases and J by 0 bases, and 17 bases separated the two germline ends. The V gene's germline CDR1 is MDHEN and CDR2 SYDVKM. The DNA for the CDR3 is TGTGCCAGCAGGACACCGATGGGGCCTTCGAACACCGGGGAGCTGTTTTTT. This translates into CASRTPMGPSNTGELFF.

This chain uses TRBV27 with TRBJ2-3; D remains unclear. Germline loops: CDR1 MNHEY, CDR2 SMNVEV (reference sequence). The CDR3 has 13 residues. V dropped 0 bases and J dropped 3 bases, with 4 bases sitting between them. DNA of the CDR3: TGTGCCAGCAGTTTATCTTTGACAGATACGCAGTATTTT. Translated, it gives CASSLSLTDTQYF.

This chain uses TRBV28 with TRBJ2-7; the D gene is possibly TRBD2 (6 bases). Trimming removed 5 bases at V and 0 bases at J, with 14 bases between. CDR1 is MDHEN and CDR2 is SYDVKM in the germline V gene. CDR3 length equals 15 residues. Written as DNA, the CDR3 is TGTGCCAGCAGTGGCCGGGACTCACTCTCCTACGAGCAGTACTTC. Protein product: CASSGRDSLSYEQYF.

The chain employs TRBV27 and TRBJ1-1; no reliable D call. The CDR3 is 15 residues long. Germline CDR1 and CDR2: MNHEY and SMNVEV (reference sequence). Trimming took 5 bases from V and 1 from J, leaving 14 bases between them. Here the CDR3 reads CASSTVGMGNTEAFF. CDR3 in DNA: TGTGCCAGCAGTACGGTGGGGATGGGGAACACTGAAGCTTTCTTT.

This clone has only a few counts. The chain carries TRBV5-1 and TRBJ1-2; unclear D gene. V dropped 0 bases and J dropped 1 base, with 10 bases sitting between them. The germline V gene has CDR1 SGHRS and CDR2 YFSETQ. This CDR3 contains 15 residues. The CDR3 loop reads CASSLEGLSNYGYTF. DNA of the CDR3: TGCGCCAGCAGCTTGGAAGGGTTAAGTAACTATGGCTACACCTTC.

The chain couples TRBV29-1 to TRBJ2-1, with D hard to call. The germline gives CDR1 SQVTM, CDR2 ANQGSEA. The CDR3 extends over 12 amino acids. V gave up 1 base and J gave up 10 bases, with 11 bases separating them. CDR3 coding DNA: TGCAGCGTTGAAGGGAACAGCGAGGAGCAGTTCTTC. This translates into CSVEGNSEEQFF.